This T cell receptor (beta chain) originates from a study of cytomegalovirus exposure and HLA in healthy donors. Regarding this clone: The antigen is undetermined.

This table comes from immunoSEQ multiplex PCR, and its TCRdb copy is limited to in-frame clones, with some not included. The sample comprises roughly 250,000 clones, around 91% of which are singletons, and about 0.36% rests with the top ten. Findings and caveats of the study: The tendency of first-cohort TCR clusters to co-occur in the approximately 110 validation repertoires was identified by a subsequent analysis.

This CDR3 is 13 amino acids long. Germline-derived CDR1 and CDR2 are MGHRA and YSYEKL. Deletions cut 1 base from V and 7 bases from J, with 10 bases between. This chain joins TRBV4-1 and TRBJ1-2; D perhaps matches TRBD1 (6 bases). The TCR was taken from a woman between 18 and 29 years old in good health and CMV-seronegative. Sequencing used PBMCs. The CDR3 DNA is TGCGCCAGCAGCCAAGGGCAGGGGAGTGGCTACACCTTC. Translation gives CASSQGQGSGYTF.